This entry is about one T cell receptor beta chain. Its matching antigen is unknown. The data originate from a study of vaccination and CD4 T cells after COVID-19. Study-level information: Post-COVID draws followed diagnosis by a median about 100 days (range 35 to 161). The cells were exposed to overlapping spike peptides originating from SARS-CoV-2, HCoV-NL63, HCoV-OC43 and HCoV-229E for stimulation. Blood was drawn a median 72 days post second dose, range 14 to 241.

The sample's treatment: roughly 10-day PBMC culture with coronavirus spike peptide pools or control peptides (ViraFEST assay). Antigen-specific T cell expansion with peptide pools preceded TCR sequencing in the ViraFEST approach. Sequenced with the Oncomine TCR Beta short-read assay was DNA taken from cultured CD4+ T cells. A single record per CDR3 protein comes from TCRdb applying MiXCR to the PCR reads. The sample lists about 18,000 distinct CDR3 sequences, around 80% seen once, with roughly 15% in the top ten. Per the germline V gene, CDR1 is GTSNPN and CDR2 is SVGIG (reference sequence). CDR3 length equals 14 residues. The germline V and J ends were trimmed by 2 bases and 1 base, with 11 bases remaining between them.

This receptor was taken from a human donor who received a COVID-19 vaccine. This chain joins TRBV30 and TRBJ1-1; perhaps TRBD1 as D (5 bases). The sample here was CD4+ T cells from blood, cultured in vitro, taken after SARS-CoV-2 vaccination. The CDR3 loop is CAWSPRGWNTEAFF. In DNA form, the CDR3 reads TGTGCCTGGAGTCCTCGGGGGTGGAACACTGAAGCTTTCTTT.